This T cell receptor (beta chain) was observed in a study of cytotoxic CD8 clonotypes in ibrutinib-treated CLL. Study as a whole: Treatment had run for a median about 12 months, range 6 to 36, when response samples were taken. Among the samples, the mean was roughly 260,000 productive templates and tens of thousands of productive rearrangements.

On this clone itself: Its antigen is not known.

The length of the CDR3 is 18 residues. Germline loops: CDR1 LNHDA, CDR2 SQIVND (reference sequence). With V trimmed by 7 bases and J by 1 base, 13 bases remained unmatched. Clones were sequenced by immunoSEQ multiplex PCR, and TCRdb holds only the in-frame ones, with some missing. The table has around 160,000 clones, about 88% seen once; the top ten hold roughly 3%. General observations from the study: Clonality went up at ibrutinib response and then declined back toward baseline at progression. While tracking circulating CD8+ T-cell counts, baseline clonality exceeded that of age-matched healthy donors.

Sequenced material: PBMCs, taken at disease progression, from a patient treated with ibrutinib. This chain connects TRBV19 to TRBJ1-5; TRBD1 matches 10 bases. This receptor was taken from a human donor with chronic lymphocytic leukemia. Written as DNA, the CDR3 is TGTGCCAGTAACCCCGGACAGGGGGTGGAAGTAAGCAATCAGCCCCAGCATTTT. Its protein product is CASNPGQGVEVSNQPQHF.